These 24 T cell receptor beta chains were all obtained from the same sample, sequenced in a study of identical twins. TCRdb recomputed calls from the 5' RACE reads with MiXCR, one row per CDR3 protein. The sample yields roughly 690,000 distinct CDR3 sequences, approximately 21% seen once. These data also formed part of another study, on T cells expressing NK-cell markers.

Sequencing input: PBMCs. All receptors derive from a woman younger than 35 in good health.

The chain carries TRBV15 and TRBJ2-3; D is possibly TRBD2 (5 bases). The germline V gene encodes CDR1 LNHNV and CDR2 YYDKDF (reference sequence). The CDR3 is made up of 15 amino acids. Trimming pared 5 bases from V and 5 bases from J, leaving 17 bases between. The CDR3 region has the DNA TGTGCCACCAGCTCGCACCCTCTTCGGGGAGATACGCAGTATTTT. Translation: CATSSHPLRGDTQYF. Full variable domain (rest looked up from reference TRBV15 and TRBJ2-3): DAMVIQNPRYQVTQFGKPVTLSCSQTLNHNVMYWYQQKSSQAPKLLFHYYDKDFNNEADTPDNFQSRRPNTSFCFLDIRSPGLGDTAMYLCATSSHPLRGDTQYFGPGTRLTVL.

The chain recombines TRBV27 with TRBJ1-2; 7 bases match TRBD1. The CDR3 contains 16 residues. The V gene's germline CDR1 is MNHEY and CDR2 SMNVEV (reference sequence). V gave up 0 bases and J gave up 5 bases; unmatched junction bases: 9. CDR3 sequence reads: CASSLSVEGADYGYTF. The DNA of the CDR3 is TGTGCCAGCAGTTTATCCGTCGAGGGGGCGGATTATGGCTACACCTTC.

This clonotype was observed a few times. The rearrangement links TRBV12-3 or TRBV12-4 to TRBJ2-7; a weak D match, TRBD1 (6 bases). V dropped 6 bases and J dropped 3 bases, with 9 bases sitting between them. This CDR3 region has 12 residues. The CDR3 DNA reads TGTGCCAGCAGATCCAGGGGCTACGAGCAGTACTTC. Protein: CASRSRGYEQYF.

The chain has TRBV29-1 and TRBJ2-1; possibly TRBD1 or TRBD2 for D (5 bases each). CDR3 size: 15 residues. V was shortened by 6 bases and J by 4 bases, with 19 bases between the two germline ends. Germline values: CDR1 SQVTM, CDR2 ANQGSEA. The CDR3, as DNA: TGCAGCGTCCGTCGGGGCGCGAACCCTTACAATGAGCAGTTCTTC. Amino acid sequence: CSVRRGANPYNEQFF.

This clonotype was counted only a few times. The chain has TRBV20-1 and TRBJ1-4; the D gene is possibly TRBD1 (5 bases). CDR1 is DFQATT and CDR2 is SNEGSKA in the germline V gene (reference sequence). The CDR3 is 14 residues long. The ends were cut back, 0 bases at V and 7 bases at J, with 12 bases in the middle. This CDR3 reads CSARDRGHSEKLFF. The CDR3 nucleotides are TGCAGTGCTAGAGACCGAGGACATAGTGAAAAACTGTTTTTT.

The J gene is TRBJ2-2, the V gene TRBV6-5; the D gene could be TRBD1 or TRBD2 (5 bases each). This CDR3 is built from 15 residues. V was trimmed by 2 bases and J by 7 bases, leaving 14 bases between them. Germline-derived CDR1 and CDR2 are MNHEY and SVGAGI. Written as DNA, the CDR3 is TGTGCCAGCAGTTACCCTGGGACCGGACACGGGGAGCTGTTTTTT. It is translated as CASSYPGTGHGELFF.

This clonotype was seen a handful of times. The chain carries TRBV9 and TRBJ2-7; 9 nucleotides align to TRBD2. Germline loops: CDR1 SGDLS, CDR2 YYNGEE. Unmatched junction bases numbered 15, after V lost 1 base and J lost 7 bases. The CDR3 totals 17 residues. CDR3 bases: TGTGCCAGCAGCGTATCTTCTAGCGGGGCCACACGGGGGGAGCAGTACTTC. It specifies CASSVSSSGATRGEQYF.

This clonotype was seen a few times. V gene TRBV29-1 combines with J gene TRBJ2-1, with 8 bases lining up with TRBD2. CDR3 length: 16 amino acids. Germline lookup yields CDR1 SQVTM and CDR2 ANQGSEA. The V segment lost 7 bases and the J segment 8 bases; nucleotides outside the gene matches: 19. CDR3 region: CSALVGTRASGDEQFF. The CDR3 nucleotides read TGCAGCGCCTTGGTCGGGACTAGGGCGTCCGGGGATGAGCAGTTCTTC.

V gene TRBV6-5 combines with J gene TRBJ2-3; TRBD2 aligns across 10 bases. This CDR3 is built from 15 residues. The ends lost 0 bases at V and 7 bases at J; junction bases unmatched: 4. The germline V gene encodes CDR1 MNHEY and CDR2 SVGAGI. The CDR3 coding sequence is TGTGCCAGCAGTTACTCATCGACTAGCGGGTATACGCAGTATTTT. This translates into CASSYSSTSGYTQYF.

This clonotype came up a few times. This rearrangement joins TRBV20-1 to TRBJ1-1; D gene unclear. Deletions cut 2 bases from V and 8 bases from J, with 9 bases between. CDR3 size: 11 residues. The germline gives CDR1 DFQATT, CDR2 SNEGSKA (reference sequence). CDR3 nucleotides: TGCAGTGCTAGACGTCTAGAAGAAGCTTTCTTT. As protein: CSARRLEEAFF.

The chain employs TRBV9 and TRBJ1-1; perhaps TRBD1 as D (5 bases). Germline V gives CDR1 SGDLS, CDR2 YYNGEE. V lost 3 bases to trimming and J lost 1 base, with 10 bases between them. The CDR3 covers 14 residues. This chain's CDR3 is CASSGRQSNTEAFF. In DNA form, the CDR3 reads TGTGCCAGCAGCGGTAGACAGTCGAACACTGAAGCTTTCTTT.

The DNA for the CDR3 is TGCGCCAGCAGCCTACCGACAGGTGGGGAGACCCAGTACTTC. Its protein product is CASSLPTGGETQYF. The chain joins TRBV5-1 to TRBJ2-5; perhaps TRBD1 as D (6 bases). Trimming took 4 bases from V and 5 from J, leaving 15 bases between them. CDR3 length: 14 residues. Germline values: CDR1 SGHRS, CDR2 YFSETQ.

The chain employs TRBV6-1 and TRBJ2-3, with 13 nucleotides matching TRBD2. The CDR3 has 13 residues. The trim removed 6 bases at V and 12 bases at J, leaving 6 bases unmatched. Germline V gene sequence: CDR1 MNHNS, CDR2 SASEGT. CDR3 sequence reads: CASSLGLAGPQYF. The CDR3 DNA sequence: TGTGCCAGCAGCCTGGGACTAGCGGGGCCCCAGTATTTT.

This chain joins TRBV5-1 and TRBJ2-1; 7 bases fit TRBD2. Germline V gene data show CDR1 as SGHRS and CDR2 as YFSETQ. This CDR3 has 16 amino acids. V gave up 0 bases and J gave up 3 bases; unmatched junction bases: 6. The CDR3 region has the DNA TGCGCCAGCAGCTTGGCGGCTAGCGGACACTACAATGAGCAGTTCTTC. This sequence encodes CASSLAASGHYNEQFF.

This clonotype was observed a handful of times. This chain connects TRBV3-1 to TRBJ2-1; 11 bases are shared with TRBD2. CDR1 LGHDT and CDR2 YNNKEL come from the germline V gene (reference sequence). Trimming at V came to 2 bases and at J to 10 bases, leaving 7 bases not matched to a gene. The CDR3 spans 15 residues. CDR3 protein: CASSQWGLAVIEQFF. The CDR3 region has the DNA TGTGCCAGCAGCCAATGGGGACTAGCGGTTATAGAGCAGTTCTTC.

This clonotype has at least ten counts. For the CDR3, the DNA is TGCAGTGCAACCGGACTCTCTTCGGACTACGAGCAGTACTTC. Protein product: CSATGLSSDYEQYF. The rearrangement links TRBV20-1 to TRBJ2-7, with a possible D match to TRBD2 (5 bases). This CDR3 spans 14 amino acids. Per germline, CDR1 DFQATT and CDR2 SNEGSKA (reference sequence). Trimming removed 6 bases from V and 3 bases from J, with 18 bases in between.

This clonotype was counted at least ten times. This sequence joins TRBV29-1 and TRBJ1-1; D uncertain. The germline CDR1 and CDR2 sequences are SQVTM and ANQGSEA. This CDR3 spans 13 amino acids. The germline V and J ends were trimmed by 6 bases and 0 bases, with 11 bases remaining between them. Here the CDR3 reads CSVEDGMNTEAFF. CDR3 nucleotide sequence: TGCAGCGTGGAGGACGGCATGAACACTGAAGCTTTCTTT.

This clonotype has only a few counts. This rearrangement joins TRBV20-1 to TRBJ1-1; 7 positions match TRBD1. From germline, CDR1 is DFQATT and CDR2 SNEGSKA (reference sequence). The CDR3 spans 12 residues. V shed 6 bases, J shed 3 bases, and the junction held 4 bases outside the gene matches. CDR3 amino acids: CSAPRGHTEAFF. The CDR3 bases are TGCAGTGCCCCGAGGGGGCACACTGAAGCTTTCTTT.

This chain uses TRBV20-1 with TRBJ1-5; D uncertain. The germline gives CDR1 DFQATT, CDR2 SNEGSKA (reference sequence). CDR3 length: 16 amino acids. Trimming pared 1 base from V and 2 bases from J, leaving 15 bases between. This CDR3 is CSARVSGGGGNQPQHF. The DNA of the CDR3 is TGCAGTGCTAGAGTGAGCGGTGGTGGGGGCAATCAGCCCCAGCATTTT.

The chain links TRBV7-2 to TRBJ2-1, with D perhaps matching TRBD2 (7 bases). The CDR3 contains 14 residues. Germline CDR1 SGHTA, CDR2 FQGNSA. With 8 bases removed from V and 0 bases from J, the gap between germline ends came to 11 bases. Here the CDR3 DNA reads TGTGCCAGCGGCGGGGGCAACTCCTACAATGAGCAGTTCTTC. Amino acids: CASGGGNSYNEQFF.

This clonotype was detected a few times. As DNA, the CDR3 is TGTGCCAGCAGCCGAGGACTAGCGGGAAACGAGCAGTACTTC. Its protein is CASSRGLAGNEQYF. The chain is built from TRBV6-1 and TRBJ2-7; 12 bases agree with TRBD2. This CDR3 spans 14 amino acids. Trimming took 6 bases from V and 5 from J; bases not matched to a gene: 5. The germline CDR1 and CDR2 sequences are MNHNS and SASEGT.

This clonotype was detected a few times. The chain carries TRBV5-1 and TRBJ2-1; no clear D. Germline CDR1 is SGHRS and CDR2 is YFSETQ. The CDR3 has 11 amino acids. Trimming took 7 bases from V and 4 from J, leaving 6 bases between them. In nucleotides, the CDR3 is TGCGCCAGCGAACAATACAATGAGCAGTTCTTC. Its protein product is CASEQYNEQFF. The variable domain in full, with the rest retrieved from reference TRBV5-1 and TRBJ2-1, is KAGVTQTPRYLIKTRGQQVTLSCSPISGHRSVSWYQQTPGQGLQFLFEYFSETQRNKGNFPGRFSGRQFSNSRSEMNVSTLELGDSALYLCASEQYNEQFFGPGTRLTVL.

This clonotype is a singleton in its sample. The chain uses TRBV6-1 and TRBJ2-2; D unresolved. Germline CDR1 and CDR2: MNHNS and SASEGT. Trimming shortened V by 10 bases and J by 0 bases, and 12 bases separated the two germline ends. CDR3 length: 14 residues. The CDR3 protein is CATRVAPNTGELFF. CDR3 bases: TGTGCCACCCGAGTGGCGCCGAACACCGGGGAGCTGTTTTTT.

This clonotype was picked up a small number of times. The chain has TRBV27 and TRBJ2-5; D not resolved. V was pared by 2 bases and J by 1 base, with 8 bases between. The CDR3 extends over 14 amino acids. Looked up from germline, CDR1 is MNHEY and CDR2 is SMNVEV (reference sequence). The CDR3 DNA sequence: TGTGCCAGCAGTTTAAGACATCGCCAAGAGACCCAGTACTTC. Its protein product is CASSLRHRQETQYF.